The rows below give T cell receptor beta chains drawn from one sample of a study of blood T cell repertoires in COVID-19. Method: immunoSEQ multiplex PCR; TCRdb's copy keeps in-frame clones and lacks some. In the table there are roughly 14,000 clones, roughly 89% of which are singletons. Sequencing was carried out using peripheral blood. These receptors all stem from a human donor in a cohort sampled during active COVID-19. CDR3s include the opening cysteine and the closing phenylalanine or tryptophan. Each record gives: J gene, V gene, clone size, D gene, CDR3 DNA, CDR3 protein. The D gene is left open where the match is weak. For some rows the clone size is stated as once, few or many, or as a class when expanded; others skip it.

TRBJ1-1 | TRBV4-1 | - | - | TGCGCCAGCAGCCAAGGGGGCTCAGGGATGAACACTGAAGCTTTCTTT | CASSQGGSGMNTEAFF
TRBJ1-6 | TRBV4-1 | once | - | TGCGCCAGCAGCCAAGATCCTAGTGGCAGGGGTTCCTATAATTCACCCCTCCACTTT | CASSQDPSGRGSYNSPLHF
TRBJ2-1 | TRBV2 | - | - | TGTGCCAGCAGTGATAACATACAGGAGTTCTTC | CASSDNIQEFF
TRBJ2-1 | TRBV7-3 | - | TRBD2 | TGTGCCAGCAGCTCCGAGCCTAGCGGTTACAATGAGCAGTTCTTC | CASSSEPSGYNEQFF
TRBJ2-3 | TRBV5-6 | - | TRBD2 | TGTGCCAGCAGCTTGCGTACTAGCGGGATCGATACGCAGTATTTT | CASSLRTSGIDTQYF
TRBJ2-2 | TRBV2 | - | - | TGTGCCAGCAGTGTAGTACTTAACACCGGGGAGCTGTTTTTT | CASSVVLNTGELFF
TRBJ1-3 | TRBV10-2 | - | - | TGCGCCAGCAGTGAGCAAGCGGGGGAGGCCGGAAACACCATATATTTT | CASSEQAGEAGNTIYF
TRBJ2-7 | TRBV18 | few | - | TGTGCCAGCTCACCAGACGGGACATCCTACGAGCAGTACTTC | CASSPDGTSYEQYF
TRBJ1-5 | TRBV6-1 | - | TRBD1 | TGTGCCAGCAGTGAACTCCCCGGACAGGGGAAGCAGCCCCAGCATTTT | CASSELPGQGKQPQHF
TRBJ1-5 | TRBV5-1 | - | - | TGCGCCAGCAGCTTTTCAGGGGATAGCAATCAGCCCCAGCATTTT | CASSFSGDSNQPQHF